This T cell receptor (beta chain) was captured by sequencing in a study of blood T cell repertoires in COVID-19. The data were produced by immunoSEQ multiplex PCR, yet TCRdb's version contains in-frame clones alone and is incomplete. The table records roughly 380,000 clones, 89% of them present only once. From germline, CDR1 is MDHEN and CDR2 SYDVKM. This CDR3 spans 14 amino acids. J was trimmed by 5 bases and V by 5 bases; bases with no gene match: 3. This TCR came from a woman aged 40-49 years with COVID-19, enrolled during active disease. The sequenced material came from peripheral blood. This chain joins TRBV28 and TRBJ1-5, with TRBD1 matching 10 bases. CDR3 residues: CASSDRGPYQPQHF. CDR3 sequence (DNA): TGTGCCAGCAGTGACAGGGGGCCGTATCAGCCCCAGCATTTT.